This is a list of T cell receptor beta chains from one sample in a study of shared clonotypes between healthy human individuals. The method was immunoSEQ multiplex PCR; TCRdb's version includes in-frame clones alone and lacks a portion of them. Here the sample spans a few hundred thousand clones, around 96% being singletons. The material sequenced was memory CD8+ T cells sorted from blood. These receptors originate from a young man in good health. Each CDR3 is given with its conserved first and last residue. The D gene is left open where the match is weak. Not every row has a clone size; where given, it reads once, few, many or a size class.

clone_size j_call d_call v_call cdr3_aa cdr3_nt
once TRBJ1-4 - TRBV2 CAGRQARNEKLFF TGTGCCGGACGACAGGCTAGGAATGAAAAACTGTTTTTT
- TRBJ2-4 TRBD2 TRBV30 CAWRVFVAGAPSSQNIQYF TGTGCCTGGAGGGTCTTTGTTGCGGGAGCACCCTCTTCCCAAAACATTCAGTACTTC
- TRBJ1-5 - TRBV6-1 CASTFWGDSNQPQHF TGTGCCAGCACTTTTTGGGGGGATAGCAATCAGCCCCAGCATTTT
- TRBJ2-7 - TRBV6-4 CASRDSGTPYEQYF TGTGCCAGCAGGGACAGCGGGACTCCCTACGAGCAGTACTTC
- TRBJ2-1 - TRBV15 CATSRDREQFF TGTGCCACCAGTCGAGACAGGGAGCAGTTCTTC
- TRBJ2-7 TRBD2 TRBV6-1 CASRETPSGRAWEQYF TGTGCCAGCAGGGAAACTCCTAGCGGGAGGGCCTGGGAGCAGTACTTC
- TRBJ2-5 TRBD2 TRBV5-1 CASSLGSGSVQETQYF TGCGCCAGCAGCTTGGGCAGCGGGAGTGTTCAAGAGACCCAGTACTTC
- TRBJ2-7 TRBD1 TRBV30 CAWRPDREIAYEQYF TGTGCCTGGAGGCCCGACAGGGAAATCGCCTACGAGCAGTACTTC
- TRBJ2-3 - TRBV29-1 CSVATRGADTQYF TGCAGCGTTGCCACCCGGGGAGCAGATACGCAGTATTTT
- TRBJ2-7 - TRBV11-2 CASSPTSYEQYF TGTGCCAGCAGCCCCACTAGCTACGAGCAGTACTTC
- TRBJ2-7 TRBD2 TRBV7-9 CASSFSREGPYEQYF TGTGCCAGCAGCTTCTCGCGGGAGGGACCCTACGAGCAGTACTTC
- TRBJ1-1 TRBD1 TRBV15 CATSRGGTGAEAFF TGTGCCACCAGCAGAGGGGGGACAGGGGCTGAAGCTTTCTTT
- TRBJ1-2 TRBD1 TRBV7-8 CASSVSGTAYGYTF TGTGCCAGCAGCGTCTCCGGGACAGCCTATGGCTACACCTTC
- TRBJ2-7 TRBD2 TRBV19 CASSASGDGSYEQYF TGTGCCAGTAGTGCTAGCGGGGATGGCTCCTACGAGCAGTACTTC
- TRBJ1-5 - TRBV6-6 CASSPLNQPQHF TGTGCCAGCAGTCCGCTTAATCAGCCCCAGCATTTT
- TRBJ2-4 TRBD1 TRBV6-1 CASSGSSSTGAKNIQYF TGTGCCAGCAGTGGCTCATCCTCGACAGGGGCCAAAAACATTCAGTACTTC
- TRBJ2-4 TRBD2 TRBV6-5 CASSPSGPGDIQYF TGTGCCAGCAGCCCTAGCGGACCTGGGGACATTCAGTACTTC
- TRBJ2-2 TRBD2 TRBV5-1 CASSRQGLAGPTTGELFF TGCGCCAGCAGCCGCCAAGGACTAGCGGGACCCACCACCGGGGAGCTGTTTTTT
- TRBJ1-1 - TRBV4-2 CASSQGRRRNNTEAFF TGTGCCAGCAGCCAAGGGAGGAGACGGAATAACACTGAAGCTTTCTTT
- TRBJ1-3 - TRBV7-3 CASSFRPGNTIYF TGTGCCAGCAGCTTTAGGCCCGGAAACACCATATATTTT
- TRBJ2-5 TRBD1 TRBV25-1 CASSARTGQETQYF TGTGCCAGCAGTGCCAGGACAGGGCAAGAGACCCAGTACTTC
- TRBJ2-5 TRBD1 TRBV7-3 CATVGTGGETQYF TGTGCCACGGTGGGGACAGGAGGGGAGACCCAGTACTTC
- TRBJ2-3 - TRBV27 CASSLFTGTDTQYF TGTGCCAGCAGTTTATTCACGGGCACAGATACGCAGTATTTT
- TRBJ2-5 TRBD1 TRBV4-1 CASSLLKTGDQYF TGCGCCAGCAGCCTCCTAAAAACAGGGGACCAGTACTTC
- TRBJ2-3 - TRBV9 CASSVATEGFTDTQYF TGTGCCAGCAGCGTAGCTACGGAGGGCTTCACAGATACGCAGTATTTT
once TRBJ2-3 - TRBV27 CASSLLGTDTQYF TGTGCCAGCAGTTTACTAGGCACAGATACGCAGTATTTT
- TRBJ1-1 - TRBV13 CASSLEGPNTEAFF TGTGCCAGCAGCTTGGAAGGGCCGAACACTGAAGCTTTCTTT
- TRBJ1-4 - TRBV7-9 CASSPPGFSNEKLFF TGTGCCAGCAGCCCCCCAGGGTTCAGTAATGAAAAACTGTTTTTT
- TRBJ1-1 TRBD1 TRBV4-2 CASSQETGMNTEAFF TGTGCCAGCAGCCAGGAGACAGGGATGAACACTGAAGCTTTCTTT
once TRBJ1-6 TRBD1 TRBV6-5 CASRGQGVTPLHF TGTGCCAGCAGGGGACAGGGGGTGACACCCCTCCACTTT
- TRBJ2-7 TRBD1 TRBV15 CATSTGTEPYEQYF TGTGCCACCAGCACCGGGACAGAGCCCTACGAGCAGTACTTC
- TRBJ2-7 - TRBV30 CAWTGTSYEQYF TGTGCCTGGACAGGGACCTCCTACGAGCAGTACTTC
- TRBJ1-4 - TRBV28 CASSSRTAATNEKLFF TGTGCCAGCAGTTCTAGGACAGCAGCAACTAATGAAAAACTGTTTTTT
- TRBJ1-5 - TRBV19 CASSTRDGGQPQHF TGTGCCAGTAGTACCAGAGACGGAGGGCAGCCCCAGCATTTT
- TRBJ2-5 - TRBV30 CACLPGVQETQYF TGTGCCTGTCTACCCGGGGTCCAAGAGACCCAGTACTTC
- TRBJ1-6 - TRBV5-1 CASSPTRQNSPLHF TGCGCCAGCAGCCCCACCCGACAGAATTCACCCCTCCACTTT
- TRBJ2-1 - TRBV4-2 CASSQVKSEHEQFF TGTGCCAGCAGCCAAGTAAAATCAGAGCATGAGCAGTTCTTC
- TRBJ1-1 - TRBV6-1 CASRTIGTVNTEAFF TGTGCCAGCAGAACAATAGGGACGGTGAACACTGAAGCTTTCTTT
- TRBJ1-3 - TRBV6-1 CASSESLDTIYF TGTGCCAGCAGTGAATCTCTAGACACCATATATTTT
once TRBJ2-6 - TRBV6-5 CASSYSHSGANVLTF TGTGCCAGCAGTTACTCCCACTCCGGGGCCAACGTCCTGACTTTC